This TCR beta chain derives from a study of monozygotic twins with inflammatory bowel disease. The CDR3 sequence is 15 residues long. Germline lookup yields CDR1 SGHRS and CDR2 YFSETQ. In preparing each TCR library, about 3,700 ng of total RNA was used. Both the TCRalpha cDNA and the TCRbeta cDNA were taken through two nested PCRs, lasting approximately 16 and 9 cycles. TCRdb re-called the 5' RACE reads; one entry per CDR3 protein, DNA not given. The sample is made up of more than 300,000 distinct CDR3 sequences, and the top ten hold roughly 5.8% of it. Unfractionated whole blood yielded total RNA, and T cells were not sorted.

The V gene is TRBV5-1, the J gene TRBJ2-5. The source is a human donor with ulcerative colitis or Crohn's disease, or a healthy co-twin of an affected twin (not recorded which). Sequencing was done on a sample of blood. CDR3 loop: CASSFSTAYQETQYF.